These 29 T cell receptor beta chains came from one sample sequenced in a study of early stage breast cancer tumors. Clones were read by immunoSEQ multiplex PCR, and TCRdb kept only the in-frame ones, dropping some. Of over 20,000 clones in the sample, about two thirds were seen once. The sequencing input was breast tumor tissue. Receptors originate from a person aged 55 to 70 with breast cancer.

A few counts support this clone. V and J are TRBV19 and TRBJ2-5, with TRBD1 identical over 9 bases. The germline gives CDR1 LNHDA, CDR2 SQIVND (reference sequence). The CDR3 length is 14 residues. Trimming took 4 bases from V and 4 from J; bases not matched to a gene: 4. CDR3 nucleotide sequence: TGTGCCAGTAGTAAACAGGGGGCGTTAGAGACCCAGTACTTC. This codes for CASSKQGALETQYF.

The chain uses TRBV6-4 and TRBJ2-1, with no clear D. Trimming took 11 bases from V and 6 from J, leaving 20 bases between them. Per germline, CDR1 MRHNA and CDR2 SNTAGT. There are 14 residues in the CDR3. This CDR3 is CASKPSPGSNEQFF. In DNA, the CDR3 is TGTGCCTCTAAGCCCAGCCCAGGAAGCAATGAGCAGTTCTTC.

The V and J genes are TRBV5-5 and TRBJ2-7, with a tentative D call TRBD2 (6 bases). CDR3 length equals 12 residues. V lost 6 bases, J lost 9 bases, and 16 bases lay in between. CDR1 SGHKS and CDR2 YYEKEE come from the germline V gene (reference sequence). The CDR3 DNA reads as TGTGCCAGCAAGCATGAACGGGGGTGGCAGTACTTC. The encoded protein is CASKHERGWQYF.

The CDR3 sequence is CASSPQASGRHIQYF. In DNA form, the CDR3 reads TGTGCCAGCAGCCCGCAGGCTAGCGGGAGACACATTCAGTACTTC. The genes are TRBV6-1 and TRBJ2-4; 10 bases map to TRBD2. After removal of 6 bases from V and 8 bases from J, the junction contained 10 bases not matched to a gene. The CDR3 runs to 15 residues. The germline gives CDR1 MNHNS, CDR2 SASEGT.

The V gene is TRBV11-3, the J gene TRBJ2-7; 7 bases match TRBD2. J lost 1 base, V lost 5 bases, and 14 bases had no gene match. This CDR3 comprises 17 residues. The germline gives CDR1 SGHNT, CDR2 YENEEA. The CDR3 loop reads CASSPNLASGTSYEQYF. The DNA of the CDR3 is TGTGCCAGCAGCCCCAACCTCGCGAGCGGGACGTCCTACGAGCAGTACTTC.

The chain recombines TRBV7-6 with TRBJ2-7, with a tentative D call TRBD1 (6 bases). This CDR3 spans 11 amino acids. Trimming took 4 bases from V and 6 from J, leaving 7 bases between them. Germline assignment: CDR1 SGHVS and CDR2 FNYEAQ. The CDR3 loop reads CASSSGVEQYF. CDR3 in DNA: TGTGCCAGCAGCTCAGGGGTCGAGCAGTACTTC.

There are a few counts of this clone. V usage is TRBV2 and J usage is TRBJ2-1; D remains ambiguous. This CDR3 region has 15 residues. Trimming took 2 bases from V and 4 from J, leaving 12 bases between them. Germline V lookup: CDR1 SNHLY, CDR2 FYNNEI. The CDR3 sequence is CASSEQPPEYNEQFF. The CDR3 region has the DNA TGTGCCAGCAGTGAACAACCCCCGGAGTACAATGAGCAGTTCTTC.

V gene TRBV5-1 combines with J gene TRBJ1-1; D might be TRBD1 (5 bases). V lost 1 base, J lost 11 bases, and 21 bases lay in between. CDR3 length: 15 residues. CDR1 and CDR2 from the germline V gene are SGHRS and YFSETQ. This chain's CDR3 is CASSLSVTALEGAFF. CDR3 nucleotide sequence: TGCGCCAGCAGCTTGAGTGTGACAGCCTTAGAAGGGGCTTTCTTT.

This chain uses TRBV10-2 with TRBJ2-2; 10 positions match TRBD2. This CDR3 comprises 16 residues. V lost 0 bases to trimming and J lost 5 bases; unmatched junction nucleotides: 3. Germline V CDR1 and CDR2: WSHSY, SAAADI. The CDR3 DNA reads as TGCGCCAGCAGTGAGTCGGTACTAGCGGGGACCGGGGAGCTGTTTTTT. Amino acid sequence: CASSESVLAGTGELFF.

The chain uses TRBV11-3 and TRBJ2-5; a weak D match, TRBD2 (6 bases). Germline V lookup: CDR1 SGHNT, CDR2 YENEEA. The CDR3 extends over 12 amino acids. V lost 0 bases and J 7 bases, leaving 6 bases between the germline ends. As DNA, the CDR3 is TGTGCCAGCAGCTTAGAGGGGGGGACCCAGTACTTC. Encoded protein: CASSLEGGTQYF. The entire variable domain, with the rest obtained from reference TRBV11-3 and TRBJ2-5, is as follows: EAGVVQSPRYKIIEKKQPVAFWCNPISGHNTLYWYLQNLGQGPELLIRYENEEAVDDSQLPKDRFSAERLKGVDSTLKIQPAELGDSAVYLCASSLEGGTQYFGPGTRLLVL.

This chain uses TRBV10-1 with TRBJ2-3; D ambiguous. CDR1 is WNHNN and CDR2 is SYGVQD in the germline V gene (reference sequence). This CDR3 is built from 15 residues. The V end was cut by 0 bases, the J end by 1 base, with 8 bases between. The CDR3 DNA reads TGCGCCAGCAGTGAGTCGCTAGGTGGCACAGATACGCAGTATTTT. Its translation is CASSESLGGTDTQYF.

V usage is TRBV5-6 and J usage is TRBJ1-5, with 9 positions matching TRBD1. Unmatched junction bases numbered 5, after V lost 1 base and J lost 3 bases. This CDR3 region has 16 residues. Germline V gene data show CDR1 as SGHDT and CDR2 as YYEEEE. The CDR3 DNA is TGTGCCAGCAGCTTGAGGGGGACAGGGACCAATCAGCCCCAGCATTTT. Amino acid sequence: CASSLRGTGTNQPQHF. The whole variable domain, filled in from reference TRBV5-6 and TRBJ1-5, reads DAGVTQSPTHLIKTRGQQVTLRCSPKSGHDTVSWYQQALGQGPQFIFQYYEEEERQRGNFPDRFSGHQFPNYSSELNVNALLLGDSALYLCASSLRGTGTNQPQHFGDGTRLSIL.

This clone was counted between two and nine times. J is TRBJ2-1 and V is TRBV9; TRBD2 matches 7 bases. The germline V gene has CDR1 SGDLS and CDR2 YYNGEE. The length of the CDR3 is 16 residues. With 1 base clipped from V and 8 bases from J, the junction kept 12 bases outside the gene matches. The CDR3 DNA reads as TGTGCCAGCAGCGTAACTAGCGCCCTCTTCTCGGATGAGCAGTTCTTC. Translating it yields CASSVTSALFSDEQFF. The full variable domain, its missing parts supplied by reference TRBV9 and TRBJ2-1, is DSGVTQTPKHLITATGQRVTLRCSPRSGDLSVYWYQQSLDQGLQFLIQYYNGEERAKGNILERFSAQQFPDLHSELNLSSLELGDSALYFCASSVTSALFSDEQFFGPGTRLTVL.

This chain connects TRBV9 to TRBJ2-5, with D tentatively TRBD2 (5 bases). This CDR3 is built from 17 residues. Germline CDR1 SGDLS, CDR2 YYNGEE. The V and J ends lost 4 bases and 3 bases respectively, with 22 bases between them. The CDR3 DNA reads TGTGCCAGCAGCCCAGGAAAGCGGCTGGGCGTAGAAGAGACCCAGTACTTC. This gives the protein CASSPGKRLGVEETQYF. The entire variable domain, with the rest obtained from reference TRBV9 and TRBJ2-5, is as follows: DSGVTQTPKHLITATGQRVTLRCSPRSGDLSVYWYQQSLDQGLQFLIQYYNGEERAKGNILERFSAQQFPDLHSELNLSSLELGDSALYFCASSPGKRLGVEETQYFGPGTRLLVL.

In DNA form, the CDR3 reads TGTGCCAGCAGCCAAGATGACAGGTTGGGAGAGACCCAGTACTTC. Protein sequence: CASSQDDRLGETQYF. The chain links TRBV5-4 to TRBJ2-5; D may be TRBD1 (6 bases). The CDR3 has 15 amino acids. Germline values: CDR1 SGHNT, CDR2 YYREEE (reference sequence). Trimming took 4 bases from V and 4 from J, leaving 17 bases between them.

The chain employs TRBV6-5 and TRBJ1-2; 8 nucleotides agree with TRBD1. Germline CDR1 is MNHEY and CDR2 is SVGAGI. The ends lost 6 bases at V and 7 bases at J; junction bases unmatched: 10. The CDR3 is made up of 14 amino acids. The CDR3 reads CASSLQGGGFGYTF. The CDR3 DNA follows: TGTGCCAGCAGCTTACAGGGGGGAGGCTTTGGCTACACCTTC.

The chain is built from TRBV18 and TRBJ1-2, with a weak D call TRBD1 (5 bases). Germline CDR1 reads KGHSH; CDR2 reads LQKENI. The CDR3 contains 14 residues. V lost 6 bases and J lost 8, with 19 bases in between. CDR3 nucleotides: TGTGCCAGCTCCCCGGGCAGGGCGGCGGAGGGCTACACCTTC. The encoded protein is CASSPGRAAEGYTF.

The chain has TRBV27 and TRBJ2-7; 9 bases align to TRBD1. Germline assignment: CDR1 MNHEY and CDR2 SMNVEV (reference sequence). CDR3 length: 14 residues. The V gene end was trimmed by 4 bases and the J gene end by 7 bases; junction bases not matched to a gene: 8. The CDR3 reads CASSSGQGIWEQYF. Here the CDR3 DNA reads TGTGCCAGCAGTTCTGGACAGGGGATTTGGGAGCAGTACTTC.

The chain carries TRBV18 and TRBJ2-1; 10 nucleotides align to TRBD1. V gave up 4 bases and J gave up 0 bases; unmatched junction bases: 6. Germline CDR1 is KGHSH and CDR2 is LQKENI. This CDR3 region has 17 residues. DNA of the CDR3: TGTGCCAGCTCACGTTCCCGGGACAGGGGCTCCTACAATGAGCAGTTCTTC. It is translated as CASSRSRDRGSYNEQFF.

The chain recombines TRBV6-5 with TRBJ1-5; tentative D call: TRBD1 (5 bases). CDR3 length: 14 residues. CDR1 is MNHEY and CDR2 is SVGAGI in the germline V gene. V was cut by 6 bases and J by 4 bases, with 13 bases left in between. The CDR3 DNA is TGTGCCAGCAGCCGCTGGCAGGGTAATCAGCCCCAGCATTTT. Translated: CASSRWQGNQPQHF.

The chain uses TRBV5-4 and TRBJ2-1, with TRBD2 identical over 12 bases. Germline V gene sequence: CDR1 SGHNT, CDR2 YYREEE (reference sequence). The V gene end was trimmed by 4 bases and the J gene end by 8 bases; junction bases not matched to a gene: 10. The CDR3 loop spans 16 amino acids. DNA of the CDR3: TGTGCCAGCAGCCTAGCGGGAGGGGCTACAGGTGATGAGCAGTTCTTC. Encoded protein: CASSLAGGATGDEQFF.

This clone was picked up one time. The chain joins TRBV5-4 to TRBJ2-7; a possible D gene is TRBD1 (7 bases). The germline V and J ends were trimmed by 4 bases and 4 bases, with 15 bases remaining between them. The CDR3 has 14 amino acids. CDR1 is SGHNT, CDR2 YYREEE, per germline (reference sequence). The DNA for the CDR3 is TGTGCCAGCAGCCAGGGGGGCCAAGGGTACGAGCAGTACTTC. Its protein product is CASSQGGQGYEQYF.

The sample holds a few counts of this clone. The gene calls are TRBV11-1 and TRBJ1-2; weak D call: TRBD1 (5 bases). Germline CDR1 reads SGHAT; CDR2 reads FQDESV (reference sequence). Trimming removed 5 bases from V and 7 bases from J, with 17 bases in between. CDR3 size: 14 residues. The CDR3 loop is CASSPRDSWSGYTF. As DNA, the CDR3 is TGTGCCAGCAGCCCCCGGGACTCTTGGAGTGGCTACACCTTC.

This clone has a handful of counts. This CDR3 is CASSSGASSYEQYF. CDR3 coding DNA: TGTGCCAGTAGTAGCGGCGCTAGCTCCTACGAGCAGTACTTC. The chain carries TRBV19 and TRBJ2-7; D gene ambiguous. Germline loops: CDR1 LNHDA, CDR2 SQIVND (reference sequence). The CDR3 is 14 amino acids. Trimming pared 4 bases from V and 0 bases from J, leaving 10 bases between.

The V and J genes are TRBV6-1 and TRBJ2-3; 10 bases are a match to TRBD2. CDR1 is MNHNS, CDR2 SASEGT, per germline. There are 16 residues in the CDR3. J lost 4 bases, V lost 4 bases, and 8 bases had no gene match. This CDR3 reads CASSVSSGSRSDTQYF. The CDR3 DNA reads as TGTGCCAGCAGTGTTTCTAGCGGGAGTAGATCAGATACGCAGTATTTT.

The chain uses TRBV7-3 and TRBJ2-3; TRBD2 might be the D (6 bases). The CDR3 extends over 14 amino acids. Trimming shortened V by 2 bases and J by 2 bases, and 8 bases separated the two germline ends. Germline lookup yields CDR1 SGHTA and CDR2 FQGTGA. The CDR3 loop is CASSLAGPTDTQYF. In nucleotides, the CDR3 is TGTGCCAGCAGCTTAGCGGGACCCACAGATACGCAGTATTTT.

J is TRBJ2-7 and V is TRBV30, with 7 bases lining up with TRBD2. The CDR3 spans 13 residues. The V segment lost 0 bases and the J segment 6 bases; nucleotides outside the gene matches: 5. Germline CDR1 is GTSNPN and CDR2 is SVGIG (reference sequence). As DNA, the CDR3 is TGTGCCTGGAGTGTGGGAACGGGGGGCGAGCAGTACTTC. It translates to CAWSVGTGGEQYF.

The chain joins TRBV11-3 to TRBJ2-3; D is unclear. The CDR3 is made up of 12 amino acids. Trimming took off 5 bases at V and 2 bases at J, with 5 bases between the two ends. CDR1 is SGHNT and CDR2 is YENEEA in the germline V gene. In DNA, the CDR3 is TGTGCCAGCAGCCCCGTCACAGATACGCAGTATTTT. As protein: CASSPVTDTQYF. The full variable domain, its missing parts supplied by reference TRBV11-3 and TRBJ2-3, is EAGVVQSPRYKIIEKKQPVAFWCNPISGHNTLYWYLQNLGQGPELLIRYENEEAVDDSQLPKDRFSAERLKGVDSTLKIQPAELGDSAVYLCASSPVTDTQYFGPGTRLTVL.

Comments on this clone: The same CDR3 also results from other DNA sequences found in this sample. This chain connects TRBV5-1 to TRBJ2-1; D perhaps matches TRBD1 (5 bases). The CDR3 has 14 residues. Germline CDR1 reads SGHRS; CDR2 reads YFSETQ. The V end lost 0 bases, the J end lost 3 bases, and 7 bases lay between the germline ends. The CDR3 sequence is CASSLGQSYNEQFF. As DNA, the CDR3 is TGCGCCAGCAGCTTGGGACAGAGCTACAATGAGCAGTTCTTC.